This T cell receptor beta chain emerged from a study of vaccination effects on CD4 cells after COVID-19. Profiled with immunoSEQ multiplex PCR; TCRdb holds only in-frame clones, not every one. The top ten clones hold over 4% of a sample with 55,000 to 80,000 clones, roughly 72% of them seen once. Study-level findings and limits: Early post-infection timepoints were missing from the study, which also had few convalescent patients.

Prior to sequencing, the ViraFEST assay stimulated PBMC with viral peptide pools, which expanded the antigen-specific CD4+ T cells. After about 10 days in culture, the CD4+ T cells were isolated. Neither prior SARS-CoV-2 infection nor positive nucleocapsid antibodies were present in the vaccine recipients. Fresh IL-2-containing medium replaced half the medium on days 3 and 7. About this clone: The antigen is undetermined.

The germline gives CDR1 LNHDA, CDR2 SQIVND (reference sequence). The CDR3 sequence is 14 residues long. The ends lost 5 bases at V and 11 bases at J; junction bases unmatched: 11. This TCR was sampled from a human donor who received a COVID-19 vaccine. The sample here was CD4+ T cells from PBMCs cultured with HCoV-OC43 spike peptides, taken before COVID-19 vaccination. As to subset: HCoV-OC43 spike overlapping peptide pool stimulation. This chain connects TRBV19 to TRBJ1-5; 8 nucleotides line up with TRBD1. CDR3 loop: CASSPTGVIYAQHF. The CDR3 DNA follows: TGTGCCAGTAGTCCGACAGGGGTAATCTATGCCCAGCATTTT.